This T cell receptor beta chain came from a study of blood T cell repertoires in COVID-19. Whole-study context: Samples came from the United States, Italy and Spain, spanning acute and convalescent COVID-19. The analysed material was cDNA or gDNA that came from T cells, B-cell-depleted T cells, or PBMCs.

Authors' methods: Scientists estimated how many nucleated cells there were by amplifying reference gene primers. Assay: immunoSEQ multiplex PCR; the TCRdb copy retains only in-frame clones and omits some. The V and J calls and the clone size are those of that table, but D and trimming were determined from the DNA. The table records about 55,000 clones, roughly 87% of them present only once. The CDR3 covers 16 residues. V shed 2 bases and J shed 0 bases, with 12 bases lying between them. CDR1 and CDR2 from the germline V gene are SGHRS and YFSETQ. This clonotype was obtained from a woman aged 60-75 years with acute or convalescent COVID-19. The V and J genes are TRBV5-1 and TRBJ2-1; D uncertain. The sample consisted of peripheral blood. The CDR3 nucleotides read TGCGCCAGCAGCTTTGGTAGCCCTACCTCCTACAATGAGCAGTTCTTC. It translates to CASSFGSPTSYNEQFF.